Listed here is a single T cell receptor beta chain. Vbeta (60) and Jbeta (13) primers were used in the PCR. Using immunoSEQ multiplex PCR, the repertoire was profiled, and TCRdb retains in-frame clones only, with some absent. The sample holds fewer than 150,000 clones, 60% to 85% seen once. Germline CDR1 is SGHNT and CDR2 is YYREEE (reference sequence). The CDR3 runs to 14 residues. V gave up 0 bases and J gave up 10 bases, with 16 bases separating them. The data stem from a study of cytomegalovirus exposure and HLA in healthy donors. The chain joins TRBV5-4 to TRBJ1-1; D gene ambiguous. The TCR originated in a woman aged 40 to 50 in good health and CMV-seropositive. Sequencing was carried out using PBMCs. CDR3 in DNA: TGTGCCAGCAGCTTGGCCAATTCATTCAGTGGAGCTTTCTTT. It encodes CASSLANSFSGAFF.